This T cell receptor (beta chain) was sequenced during a study of regulatory T cells in long-lasting Graves disease. Turning to the study itself: Graves' patients, diagnosed recently, had received antithyroid drugs under 3 months.

This clonotype showed up many times. Its target is not known. General study findings and limits: It was in persistent disease that TRBV28, TRBJ1-2 and TRBJ2-5 were favored.

The authors built TCR beta libraries using iRepertoire HTBI primers and Arm-PCR of CDR3 regions. TCRdb processed the multiplex PCR reads anew with MiXCR; each CDR3 protein has one entry. Here the sample spans 350,000 to 500,000 distinct CDR3 sequences, 11% to 15% being singletons. CDR1 is MNHGY, CDR2 SVAAGI, per germline. This CDR3 has 16 amino acids. V shed 3 bases and J shed 7 bases, with 21 bases lying between them. Time point meaning: newly diagnosed GD, antithyroid drugs for less than 3 months. Researchers made the TCR library from RNA that was extracted from PBMCs. Patients with Graves' disease were diagnosed by American Thyroid Association guidelines. The authors drew patients from an endocrinology department in Xi'an, China. The same data also contributed to another study, on T cells in Graves' hyperthyroidism and ophthalmopathy.

The sequencing here drew on peripheral blood mononuclear cells (PBMCs), taken at new diagnosis, from a patient treated with antithyroid drugs. V is TRBV6-9 and J is TRBJ2-5; weak D call: TRBD2 (7 bases). This sequence originates from a woman aged 45 to 65 with Graves disease. CDR3 residues: CASSYPGQGGEGTQYF. CDR3 coding DNA: TGTGCCAGCAGTTACCCGGGACAAGGAGGGGAGGGGACCCAGTACTTC.